The text below deals with one TCR beta chain. Its antigen remains unidentified. After autologous stem cell transplantation all patients relapsed, and prior brentuximab vedotin exposure differed between cohorts. Only in-frame clones appear in the TCRdb table, and some are missing; sequencing was by immunoSEQ multiplex PCR. Here the sample spans 90,000 to 130,000 clones, about 89% being singletons. These data come from a study of PD-1 blockade in classical Hodgkin lymphoma. Study-level findings and limits: CD4+ TCR diversity, unlike CD8+, rose significantly by C4D1. The authors have not defined what causes the repertoire differences, possibly disease activity or prior therapy. Patients with an early start, nivolumab under 1 year after ASCT, were excluded.

Sample: peripheral blood mononuclear cells (PBMCs), taken before the second cycle of nivolumab. The sequence was collected from a human donor with classical Hodgkin lymphoma.

In nucleotides, the CDR3 is TGTGCCAGCAGTTTAGGTAGTAGAGACACCGGGGAGCTGTTTTTT. This encodes CASSLGSRDTGELFF. The V gene is TRBV28, the J gene TRBJ2-2; no definite D call. CDR1 and CDR2 from the germline V gene are MDHEN and SYDVKM. The length of the CDR3 is 15 residues. V was pared by 2 bases and J by 3 bases, with 10 bases between.